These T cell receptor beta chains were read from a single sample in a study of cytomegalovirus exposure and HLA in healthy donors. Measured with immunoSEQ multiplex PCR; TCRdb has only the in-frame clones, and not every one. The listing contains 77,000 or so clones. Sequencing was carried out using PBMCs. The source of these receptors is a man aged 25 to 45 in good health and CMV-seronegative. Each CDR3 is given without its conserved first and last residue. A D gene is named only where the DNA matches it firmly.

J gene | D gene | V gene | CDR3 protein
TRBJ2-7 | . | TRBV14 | ASSPRSNYEQY
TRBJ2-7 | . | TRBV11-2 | ASSSYRDSSYEQY
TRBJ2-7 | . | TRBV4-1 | ASSQVKGDGEY
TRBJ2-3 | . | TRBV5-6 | ASSLGVSRGGDTQY
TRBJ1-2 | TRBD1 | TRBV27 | ASSLWGGMDRRGYT
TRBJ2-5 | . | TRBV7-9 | ASSPLGGSGFQETQY
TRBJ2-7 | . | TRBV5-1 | ASSSPAYEQY
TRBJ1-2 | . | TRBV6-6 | ARCPMELLGGYT
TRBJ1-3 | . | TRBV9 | ASSVEVGASGNTIY
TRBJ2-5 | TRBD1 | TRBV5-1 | ASSPDRGWETQY
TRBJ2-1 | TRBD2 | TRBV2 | ASSQGTSAF
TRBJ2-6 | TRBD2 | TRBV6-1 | ASSESGGSGANVLT
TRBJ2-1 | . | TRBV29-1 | SVEEAGWIANEQF
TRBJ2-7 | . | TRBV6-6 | ASWGRGHYEQY
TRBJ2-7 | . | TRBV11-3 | ASSLNLLEQY
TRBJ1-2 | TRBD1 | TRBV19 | ASSFRDRSGYT
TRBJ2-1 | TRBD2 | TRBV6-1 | ASSPPAGGYNEQF
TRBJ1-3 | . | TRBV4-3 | ASSQDGGARAY
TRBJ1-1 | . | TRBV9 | ASSVARGTEAF